This T cell receptor (beta chain) is drawn from a study of siplizumab effects on memory and regulatory T cells. A word on this clone: What it binds is unknown.

V was clipped by 1 base and J by 6 bases; unmatched bases: 6. Germline CDR1 and CDR2: ENHRY and SYGVKD. This CDR3 spans 15 amino acids. This table comes from immunoSEQ multiplex PCR, and its TCRdb copy is limited to in-frame clones, with some not included. Of approximately 8,600 clones detected, 60% to 80% appear once; the ten largest clones hold 65% to 70%. Whole-study results and caveats: The mean Treg-derived percentage of mappable alloreactive CD4+ clones was approximately 70% with siplizumab compared with roughly 30% in controls. Naive T cell populations appeared to exhibit greater diversity than memory cells and appeared to be major alloresponse contributors. Siplizumab significantly brought down the alloreactive sequences that trace back to unstimulated CD4+ memory cells.

The gene calls are TRBV10-3 and TRBJ2-1; 7 positions match TRBD2. This receptor was taken from a human donor in good health. Sequencing input: effector memory CD8+ T cells sorted from blood. The subset here: unstimulated CD8+ effector memory T cells. The CDR3 nucleotides read TGTGCCATCAGTGAGTGGTGGGCTAGCGGCAATGAGCAGTTCTTC. It specifies CAISEWWASGNEQFF.